The 23 T cell receptor beta chains in this list originate from one sample, sequenced in a study of radiotherapy plus CTLA-4 blockade in lung cancer. Profiling relied on immunoSEQ multiplex PCR, and the TCRdb table lists in-frame clones only, not all of them. The top ten hold about 0.79% of the sample, which has fewer than 100,000 clones, approximately 80% seen once. This specimen consisted of peripheral blood, obtained from a patient treated with radiotherapy plus ipilimumab. Source of these receptors: a human donor with non-small cell lung cancer who had stable disease on radiotherapy plus ipilimumab.

This rearrangement joins TRBV5-1 to TRBJ2-5, with TRBD1 matching over 7 bases. J gave up 3 bases and V 4 bases, and 6 bases lay outside the gene matches. Germline V gene lookup returns CDR1 SGHRS and CDR2 YFSETQ. The CDR3 loop spans 14 amino acids. The DNA for the CDR3 is TGCGCCAGCAGCCCGCTCACAGGGGAAGAGACCCAGTACTTC. Protein sequence: CASSPLTGEETQYF.

V and J are TRBV9 and TRBJ2-2; perhaps TRBD1 as D (5 bases). Trimming pared 0 bases from V and 2 bases from J, leaving 14 bases between. This CDR3 is 17 amino acids long. Germline assignment: CDR1 SGDLS and CDR2 YYNGEE. This CDR3 is CASSVGIGAVNTGELFF. The DNA of the CDR3 is TGTGCCAGCAGCGTAGGAATAGGGGCGGTAAACACCGGGGAGCTGTTTTTT.

The gene calls are TRBV5-1 and TRBJ1-2; D is uncertain. Germline CDR1 and CDR2: SGHRS and YFSETQ. The CDR3 loop spans 14 amino acids. Trimming pared 5 bases from V and 7 bases from J, leaving 18 bases between. In DNA form, the CDR3 reads TGCGCCAGCAGGTTTGGGCAGCTAGGCATTGGCTACACCTTC. Protein product: CASRFGQLGIGYTF.

This chain connects TRBV28 to TRBJ2-7; maybe TRBD2 (6 bases). Germline V lookup: CDR1 MDHEN, CDR2 SYDVKM. The CDR3 sequence is 15 residues long. V lost 3 bases and J 2 bases, leaving 14 bases between the germline ends. The CDR3 nucleotides read TGTGCCAGCAGTTTTCCCGTGGCGGGAACCTACGAGCAGTACTTC. This gives the protein CASSFPVAGTYEQYF.

The chain recombines TRBV28 with TRBJ2-1, with D possibly TRBD2 on 6 matching bases. The length of the CDR3 is 16 residues. Trimming took 5 bases from V and 3 from J, leaving 17 bases between them. Germline-derived CDR1 and CDR2 are MDHEN and SYDVKM. The CDR3 here is CASSPLGGKFYNEQFF. The CDR3 DNA reads as TGTGCCAGCAGTCCCTTGGGAGGTAAGTTCTACAATGAGCAGTTCTTC.

The rearrangement uses TRBV2 and TRBJ2-7; D is unresolved. From germline, CDR1 is SNHLY and CDR2 FYNNEI. V was pared by 2 bases and J by 7 bases, with 9 bases between. This CDR3 is built from 12 residues. CDR3 coding DNA: TGTGCCAGCAGTGAAATTAATCGAGAGCAGTACTTC. It yields the protein CASSEINREQYF.

The CDR3 nucleotides are TGTGCCAGCAGTCCCTTAGGCGAAGCTTTCTTT. It translates to CASSPLGEAFF. The J gene is TRBJ1-1, the V gene TRBV6-5, with D unresolved. V lost 5 bases and J 8 bases, leaving 9 bases between the germline ends. The CDR3 has 11 residues. Germline lookup yields CDR1 MNHEY and CDR2 SVGAGI.

The chain carries TRBV5-1 and TRBJ1-1, with 8 nucleotides matching TRBD1. Germline CDR1 SGHRS, CDR2 YFSETQ. The CDR3 spans 14 residues. V lost 0 bases to trimming and J lost 5 bases; unmatched junction nucleotides: 3. The DNA of the CDR3 is TGCGCCAGCAGCTTGGGGACAGGGAGGACTGAAGCTTTCTTT. Amino acid sequence: CASSLGTGRTEAFF.

The chain has TRBV7-3 and TRBJ1-6; 7 nucleotides agree with TRBD1. CDR1 SGHTA and CDR2 FQGTGA come from the germline V gene. The CDR3 spans 14 residues. Trimming took 3 bases from V and 7 from J; bases not matched to a gene: 3. DNA of the CDR3: TGTGCCAGCAGCTTTCAGGGGGGAAATTCACCCCTCCACTTT. Its translation is CASSFQGGNSPLHF.

The V call is TRBV30, the J call TRBJ2-7; D ambiguous. With 4 bases removed from V and 0 bases from J, the gap between germline ends came to 4 bases. Germline values: CDR1 GTSNPN, CDR2 SVGIG (reference sequence). This CDR3 comprises 11 residues. The CDR3 DNA reads TGTGCCTGGACTAGCTCCTACGAGCAGTACTTC. Translation: CAWTSSYEQYF.

CDR3 residues: CAWSVYGRGQAFF. In nucleotides, the CDR3 is TGTGCCTGGAGTGTATACGGTCGGGGGCAAGCTTTCTTT. The gene calls are TRBV30 and TRBJ1-1; D is perhaps TRBD1 (6 bases). The CDR3 is 13 residues long. The V gene's germline CDR1 is GTSNPN and CDR2 SVGIG (reference sequence). The germline V and J ends were trimmed by 0 bases and 9 bases, with 14 bases remaining between them. The whole variable domain, filled in from reference TRBV30 and TRBJ1-1, reads SQTIHQWPATLVQPVGSPLSLECTVEGTSNPNLYWYRQAAGRGLQLLFYSVGIGQISSEVPQNLSASRPQDRQFILSSKKLLLSDSGFYLCAWSVYGRGQAFFGQGTRLTVV.

The chain combines TRBV30 with TRBJ2-2, with TRBD2 as a possible D gene (6 bases). There are 15 residues in the CDR3. The V end was cut by 2 bases, the J end by 0 bases, with 10 bases between. Germline V lookup: CDR1 GTSNPN, CDR2 SVGIG (reference sequence). This CDR3 reads CAWSRRGANTGELFF. The CDR3 DNA reads TGTGCCTGGAGTCGGAGGGGCGCGAACACCGGGGAGCTGTTTTTT.

The chain employs TRBV6-4 and TRBJ2-1; D might be TRBD1 (6 bases). The germline CDR1 and CDR2 sequences are MRHNA and SNTAGT. V gave up 10 bases and J gave up 5 bases, with 27 bases separating them. This CDR3 region has 17 residues. The CDR3 sequence: CATNPRTDSRSNNEQFF. The CDR3 DNA follows: TGTGCCACCAATCCTCGGACAGATTCCAGGAGTAACAATGAGCAGTTCTTC.

This sequence joins TRBV27 and TRBJ2-7, with 9 bases that match TRBD1. CDR3 length: 16 amino acids. From germline, CDR1 is MNHEY and CDR2 SMNVEV (reference sequence). V was pared by 11 bases and J by 0 bases, with 14 bases of the junction left unmatched. The CDR3: CARRDRAKVSSYEQYF. The CDR3 bases are TGTGCCCGCCGGGACAGGGCCAAGGTGAGCTCCTACGAGCAGTACTTC.

The gene calls are TRBV28 and TRBJ1-1, with 8 bases lining up with TRBD1. CDR3 length equals 16 residues. The junction had 9 bases not matched to a gene; V was cut back by 0 bases and J by 6 bases. Germline V gene data show CDR1 as MDHEN and CDR2 as SYDVKM. The CDR3 protein is CASSLWGGQGRSEAFF. As DNA, the CDR3 is TGTGCCAGCAGTTTATGGGGAGGACAGGGTCGGTCTGAAGCTTTCTTT.

This clone was found once. The chain is built from TRBV5-6 and TRBJ1-1, with 9 nucleotides matching TRBD1. The ends lost 3 bases at V and 4 bases at J; junction bases unmatched: 7. This CDR3 is 15 amino acids long. From germline, CDR1 is SGHDT and CDR2 YYEEEE. This chain's CDR3 is CASSSIQGASTEAFF. The CDR3 DNA reads TGTGCCAGCAGCTCGATACAGGGGGCGAGCACTGAAGCTTTCTTT.

This chain joins TRBV18 and TRBJ2-2; unclear D gene. The CDR3 covers 15 residues. Germline CDR1 and CDR2: KGHSH and LQKENI. V was pared by 3 bases and J by 4 bases, with 12 bases between. CDR3 DNA sequence: TGTGCCAGCTCACCCCCCGAGTTAGCCACCGGGGAGCTGTTTTTT. Translation: CASSPPELATGELFF.

The rearrangement uses TRBV7-6 and TRBJ1-3; D remains unclear. Trimming shortened V by 5 bases and J by 0 bases, and 8 bases separated the two germline ends. CDR1 and CDR2 (germline): SGHVS, FNYEAQ. The CDR3 sequence is 14 residues long. As DNA, the CDR3 is TGTGCCAGCAGCACGGGGAGCTCTGGAAACACCATATATTTT. Protein: CASSTGSSGNTIYF.

J is TRBJ1-2 and V is TRBV11-2, with 11 positions matching TRBD1. After removal of 2 bases from V and 8 bases from J, the junction contained 10 bases not matched to a gene. The CDR3 loop spans 16 amino acids. Germline CDR1 is SGHAT and CDR2 is FQNNGV. CDR3: CASSLTLGQGAWGYTF. CDR3 in DNA: TGTGCCAGCAGCTTAACCCTCGGACAGGGGGCATGGGGCTACACCTTC.

The chain recombines TRBV6-1 with TRBJ2-7, with TRBD2 identical over 10 bases. The CDR3 spans 20 residues. Losses at the gene ends were 0 bases for V and 4 bases for J; bases not matched to a gene: 18. Germline V gives CDR1 MNHNS, CDR2 SASEGT. The chain's CDR3 is CASSEARSGGEPRNRYEQYF. The CDR3, as DNA: TGTGCCAGCAGTGAAGCGCGGAGCGGGGGGGAACCCCGAAACAGGTACGAGCAGTACTTC.

The rearrangement links TRBV4-1 to TRBJ2-7; 8 bases fit TRBD1. J was trimmed by 3 bases and V by 3 bases; bases with no gene match: 7. This CDR3 has 15 amino acids. Germline V lookup: CDR1 MGHRA, CDR2 YSYEKL. The DNA of the CDR3 is TGCGCCAGCAGCCACCCGGACAGGGTCGGCTACGAGCAGTACTTC. Translation: CASSHPDRVGYEQYF.

The chain has TRBV7-9 and TRBJ2-3; the match to TRBD2 covers 8 bases. The CDR3 spans 16 residues. Losses at the gene ends were 1 base for V and 12 bases for J; bases not matched to a gene: 15. Germline V lookup: CDR1 SEHNR, CDR2 FQNEAQ (reference sequence). In DNA form, the CDR3 reads TGTGCCAGCAGCTTAGAAGGGGGGACTAGGACCCTATATCAGTATTTT. This sequence encodes CASSLEGGTRTLYQYF.

The CDR3, as DNA: TGTGCCAGCAGCGTTGGGGATGGACTAGCGGGGCGGTATGAGCAGTTCTTC. Protein sequence: CASSVGDGLAGRYEQFF. The chain uses TRBV9 and TRBJ2-1; 12 bases are a match to TRBD2. V lost 2 bases, J lost 8 bases, and 11 bases stayed unmatched. The CDR3 consists of 17 residues. From germline, CDR1 is SGDLS and CDR2 YYNGEE.